A single sample gave rise to the 26 T cell receptor beta chains below, sequenced in a study of blood T cell repertoires in COVID-19. TCRdb's copy holds only in-frame clones and misses some; the assay was immunoSEQ multiplex PCR. The sample consists of approximately 170,000 clones, about nine tenths of them appearing once. Specimen: peripheral blood. The receptors come from a man aged 18 to 29 with COVID-19, enrolled during active disease.

The chain joins TRBV5-1 to TRBJ2-4, with 7 bases matching TRBD1. The CDR3 totals 20 residues. Trimming removed 3 bases from V and 0 bases from J; junction bases left unmatched: 18. Germline V gene sequence: CDR1 SGHRS, CDR2 YFSETQ. The CDR3 region is CASSSTGTDGPVLAKNIQYF. CDR3 nucleotides: TGCGCCAGCAGCTCTACCGGGACAGACGGACCTGTACTAGCCAAAAACATTCAGTACTTC.

V usage is TRBV21-1 and J usage is TRBJ2-7; the table calls TRBD1, which could not be checked here. TRBV21-1 is described as a pseudogene. There are 14 residues in the CDR3. The CDR3 region has the DNA TGTGCCAGCAGCAAGAACAGGGGGACCTACGAGCAGTACTTC. Amino acid sequence: CASSKNRGTYEQYF.

The chain carries TRBV10-3 and TRBJ1-6, with 7 bases that match TRBD1. Losses at the gene ends were 5 bases for V and 5 bases for J; bases not matched to a gene: 3. CDR1 and CDR2 from the germline V gene are ENHRY and SYGVKD. The length of the CDR3 is 14 residues. CDR3 sequence reads: CAISSTGNNSPLHF. The CDR3 DNA is TGTGCCATCAGTTCGACAGGGAATAATTCACCCCTCCACTTT.

This chain links TRBV13 with TRBJ2-1; 8 positions match TRBD2. The junction had 7 bases not matched to a gene; V was cut back by 5 bases and J by 4 bases. Germline lookup yields CDR1 PRHDT and CDR2 FYEKMQ (reference sequence). The CDR3 loop spans 15 amino acids. The CDR3 nucleotides are TGTGCCAGCAGCCCAGCAGCGGGAGAGTACAATGAGCAGTTCTTC. Translated: CASSPAAGEYNEQFF. Together with reference TRBV13 and TRBJ2-1, the CDR3 gives the full variable domain: AAGVIQSPRHLIKEKRETATLKCYPIPRHDTVYWYQQGPGQDPQFLISFYEKMQSDKGSIPDRFSAQQFSDYHSELNMSSLELGDSALYFCASSPAAGEYNEQFFGPGTRLTVL.

The chain combines TRBV5-1 with TRBJ1-1, with 9 bases matching TRBD1. The CDR3 spans 16 residues. J gave up 1 base and V 0 bases, and 4 bases lay outside the gene matches. Germline V CDR1 and CDR2: SGHRS, YFSETQ. In nucleotides, the CDR3 is TGCGCCAGCAGCTTGGAGGGGACAGGGTCGAACACTGAAGCTTTCTTT. Amino acid sequence: CASSLEGTGSNTEAFF.

V and J are TRBV5-1 and TRBJ2-3; D is undetermined. V lost 1 base to trimming and J lost 1 base, with 7 bases between them. This CDR3 contains 14 residues. Germline loops: CDR1 SGHRS, CDR2 YFSETQ. The CDR3 region is CASSLRQGTDTQYF. In DNA, the CDR3 is TGCGCCAGCAGCTTGAGGCAGGGCACAGATACGCAGTATTTT. The variable domain in full, with the rest retrieved from reference TRBV5-1 and TRBJ2-3, is KAGVTQTPRYLIKTRGQQVTLSCSPISGHRSVSWYQQTPGQGLQFLFEYFSETQRNKGNFPGRFSGRQFSNSRSEMNVSTLELGDSALYLCASSLRQGTDTQYFGPGTRLTVL.

The chain carries TRBV11-2 and TRBJ2-1; D remains unclear. The V end was cut by 5 bases, the J end by 9 bases, with 14 bases between. CDR3 length: 13 residues. Germline CDR1 reads SGHAT; CDR2 reads FQNNGV. The CDR3 DNA reads TGTGCCAGCAGCACCCAAGGAACGGGTGAGCAGTTCTTC. The encoded protein is CASSTQGTGEQFF.

This CDR3 is CASSLSPGGEQYF. The CDR3 DNA reads TGTGCCAGCAGCCTTTCCCCAGGGGGCGAGCAGTACTTC. The gene calls are TRBV28 and TRBJ2-7, with 7 bases lining up with TRBD1. The germline V gene has CDR1 MDHEN and CDR2 SYDVKM. CDR3 length: 13 residues. V was pared by 6 bases and J by 6 bases, with 8 bases of the junction left unmatched.

The V call is TRBV15, the J call TRBJ2-7; a possible D gene is TRBD1 (5 bases). Germline values: CDR1 LNHNV, CDR2 YYDKDF (reference sequence). The V end was cut by 0 bases, the J end by 0 bases, with 6 bases between. CDR3 length: 14 residues. The CDR3 coding sequence is TGTGCCACCAGCAGAGAAGACAGCTCCTACGAGCAGTACTTC. Amino acids: CATSREDSSYEQYF.

V gene TRBV10-3 combines with J gene TRBJ1-6; no definite D call. The CDR3 is 15 amino acids. V lost 2 bases and J lost 3, with 8 bases in between. From germline, CDR1 is ENHRY and CDR2 SYGVKD. The CDR3 bases are TGTGCCATCAGTGAGCCGGGAAACTATAATTCACCCCTCCACTTT. This sequence encodes CAISEPGNYNSPLHF.

This clone was seen more than once but under ten times. The V call is TRBV29-1, the J call TRBJ2-7; unclear D gene. The germline V and J ends were trimmed by 2 bases and 4 bases, with 6 bases remaining between them. This CDR3 region has 11 residues. CDR1 and CDR2 from the germline V gene are SQVTM and ANQGSEA. CDR3: CSVELKYEQYF. In DNA, the CDR3 is TGCAGCGTTGAACTAAAGTACGAGCAGTACTTC.

The chain carries TRBV5-1 and TRBJ2-1, with no clear D. Trimming removed 1 base at V and 3 bases at J, with 14 bases between. CDR1 is SGHRS and CDR2 is YFSETQ in the germline V gene. This CDR3 spans 16 amino acids. The CDR3 loop is CASSLHATDNYNEQFF. The CDR3 DNA reads as TGCGCCAGCAGCTTGCACGCAACCGACAACTACAATGAGCAGTTCTTC.

The chain's CDR3 is CASSRLAGNEQFF. The CDR3 coding sequence is TGTGCCAGCAGCAGACTAGCGGGTAATGAGCAGTTCTTC. The V gene is TRBV7-9, the J gene TRBJ2-1, with TRBD2 matching 10 bases. V lost 5 bases to trimming and J lost 7 bases; unmatched junction nucleotides: 2. The CDR3 is 13 amino acids. Germline lookup yields CDR1 SEHNR and CDR2 FQNEAQ (reference sequence).

The chain is built from TRBV4-1 and TRBJ2-6; D unclear. CDR3 size: 18 residues. V was pared by 4 bases and J by 0 bases, with 16 bases between. Germline CDR1 and CDR2: MGHRA and YSYEKL. The CDR3: CASSPRASRSSGANVLTF. The DNA of the CDR3 is TGCGCCAGCAGCCCCCGAGCGTCCAGAAGCTCTGGGGCCAACGTCCTGACTTTC.

This chain links TRBV9 with TRBJ1-1; D call uncertain. Trimming took 3 bases from V and 5 from J, leaving 11 bases between them. The germline CDR1 and CDR2 sequences are SGDLS and YYNGEE. The CDR3 spans 13 residues. The CDR3 loop reads CASSAGSGTEAFF. The CDR3 DNA sequence: TGTGCCAGCAGCGCTGGATCAGGAACTGAAGCTTTCTTT.

The CDR3 DNA follows: TGCGCCACCCGGAGTCACGAGGAAGGGGTAGTTAGCAATCAGCCCCAGCATTTT. It is translated as CATRSHEEGVVSNQPQHF. The V call is TRBV10-2, the J call TRBJ1-5; D perhaps matches TRBD1 (5 bases). V gave up 10 bases and J gave up 0 bases, with 25 bases separating them. The CDR3 length is 18 residues. Germline-derived CDR1 and CDR2 are WSHSY and SAAADI.

The chain is built from TRBV30 and TRBJ1-2; 9 nucleotides agree with TRBD1. The V gene's germline CDR1 is GTSNPN and CDR2 SVGIG (reference sequence). This CDR3 is 15 amino acids long. The junction had 9 bases not matched to a gene; V was cut back by 1 base and J by 6 bases. In DNA form, the CDR3 reads TGTGCCTGGAGTGATTTTGGACAGGGGAAAAATGGCTACACCTTC. Its protein product is CAWSDFGQGKNGYTF.

The chain links TRBV5-4 to TRBJ2-1; no clear D. Germline V gene lookup returns CDR1 SGHNT and CDR2 YYREEE (reference sequence). The CDR3 is 15 amino acids. V lost 0 bases, J lost 0 bases, and 7 bases lay in between. The CDR3 DNA reads as TGTGCCAGCAGCTTGGATCCCCGCTCCTACAATGAGCAGTTCTTC. It codes for CASSLDPRSYNEQFF. The whole variable domain, remainder taken from reference TRBV5-4 and TRBJ2-1, is ETGVTQSPTHLIKTRGQQVTLRCSSQSGHNTVSWYQQALGQGPQFIFQYYREEENGRGNFPPRFSGLQFPNYSSELNVNALELDDSALYLCASSLDPRSYNEQFFGPGTRLTVL.

The rearrangement joins TRBV11-3 to TRBJ2-1; TRBD1 aligns across 7 bases. The length of the CDR3 is 13 residues. Per germline, CDR1 SGHNT and CDR2 YENEEA. Trimming at V came to 5 bases and at J to 4 bases, leaving 2 bases not matched to a gene. The CDR3 DNA is TGTGCCAGCAGCATGACAGGGTACAATGAGCAGTTCTTC. Translating gives CASSMTGYNEQFF.

J is TRBJ1-1 and V is TRBV4-2, with D maybe TRBD1 (6 bases). The CDR3 consists of 16 residues. V was cut by 2 bases and J by 0 bases, with 13 bases left in between. CDR1 and CDR2 (germline): LGHNA, YNFKEQ. CDR3 in amino acids: CASSQSTGTLNTEAFF. For the CDR3, the DNA is TGTGCCAGCAGCCAATCGACAGGAACGCTGAACACTGAAGCTTTCTTT.

With respect to this clone: In the same sample, other DNA sequences code for this CDR3. This chain connects TRBV27 to TRBJ2-7; tentative D call: TRBD1 (5 bases). The V end was cut by 0 bases, the J end by 0 bases, with 6 bases between. CDR1 and CDR2 from the germline V gene are MNHEY and SMNVEV (reference sequence). The CDR3 has 14 residues. This CDR3 reads CASSLSRGSYEQYF. The CDR3 DNA reads as TGTGCCAGCAGTTTATCAAGGGGCTCCTACGAGCAGTACTTC.

This chain links TRBV30 with TRBJ1-2, with a possible D match to TRBD1 (5 bases). Germline CDR1 reads GTSNPN; CDR2 reads SVGIG (reference sequence). The CDR3 length is 15 residues. Trimming took off 0 bases at V and 8 bases at J, with 19 bases between the two ends. CDR3 sequence (DNA): TGTGCCTGGAGTGTACTATTTGGGGGGAAGGGGGGCTACACCTTC. Translation: CAWSVLFGGKGGYTF.

This clone was detected only once. This rearrangement joins TRBV10-3 to TRBJ1-2, with D possibly matching TRBD1 (6 bases). The CDR3 totals 14 residues. Germline CDR1 reads ENHRY; CDR2 reads SYGVKD. V lost 2 bases, J lost 2 bases, and 9 bases lay in between. Here the CDR3 DNA reads TGTGCCATCAGTGAGCGGGACATGAACTATGGCTACACCTTC. Translated, it gives CAISERDMNYGYTF.

V is TRBV5-6 and J is TRBJ1-3, with a tentative D call TRBD1 (6 bases). V was trimmed by 1 base and J by 6 bases, leaving 11 bases between them. CDR1 is SGHDT and CDR2 is YYEEEE in the germline V gene. This CDR3 is built from 14 residues. CDR3 region: CASSLTGWQNTIYF. CDR3 bases: TGTGCCAGCAGCTTGACAGGGTGGCAAAACACCATATATTTT.

This chain joins TRBV4-3 and TRBJ2-2; D ambiguous. The V end was cut by 4 bases, the J end by 1 base, with 10 bases between. Germline CDR1 LGHNA, CDR2 YSLEER. This CDR3 contains 15 residues. The CDR3 is CASSPAGWNTGELFF. The CDR3 DNA reads as TGCGCCAGCAGCCCAGCCGGGTGGAACACCGGGGAGCTGTTTTTT.

The chain recombines TRBV7-9 with TRBJ2-7; the D gene is possibly TRBD1 (6 bases). CDR1 is SEHNR, CDR2 FQNEAQ, per germline (reference sequence). The CDR3 extends over 15 amino acids. Trimming took 1 base from V and 4 from J, leaving 14 bases between them. The chain's CDR3 is CASSLGVQGPYEQYF. CDR3 DNA sequence: TGTGCCAGCAGCTTAGGTGTACAGGGCCCGTACGAGCAGTACTTC.